The source of this TCR beta chain is a study of blood T cell repertoires in COVID-19. Whole-study context: Samples representing acute and convalescent COVID-19 were sourced from the United States, Italy and Spain. T cells, B-cell-depleted T cells, or PBMCs supplied cDNA or gDNA.

Per the original methods: Estimates of nucleated cell counts were drawn from the amplification of reference gene primers. TCRdb keeps only in-frame clones here, not all; method: immunoSEQ multiplex PCR. V and J calls plus clone size are reproduced from that table; the DNA served to infer D and trimming. This sample yields 120,000 or so clones, of which 70% to 80% are seen a single time; just under 25% belongs to the top ten. From germline, CDR1 is LNHDA and CDR2 SQIVND (reference sequence). This CDR3 comprises 12 residues. V dropped 7 bases and J dropped 5 bases, with 11 bases sitting between them. The V and J genes are TRBV19 and TRBJ1-1; D gene unclear. Material for sequencing was peripheral blood. The receptor comes from a human donor in a cohort sampled during active COVID-19. The CDR3 region has the DNA TGTGCCAGTACTCGGGAGGGAACTGAAGCTTTCTTT. Amino acids: CASTREGTEAFF.